One T cell receptor (beta chain) is described in this entry. Antigen: not known. The PCR contained 60 Vbeta and 13 Jbeta primers. TCRdb keeps only in-frame clones here, not all; method: immunoSEQ multiplex PCR. The table lists about 100,000 clones, 65% to 75% of them singletons, with under 2% in the top ten. The sample is drawn from a study of cytomegalovirus exposure and HLA in healthy donors. Findings and caveats of the study: The authors enumerated roughly 180 TCR beta chains as linked to cytomegalovirus.

The germline V gene encodes CDR1 ENHRY and CDR2 SYGVKD. Deletions cut 7 bases from V and 5 bases from J, with 15 bases between. The CDR3 length is 14 residues. V and J are TRBV10-3 and TRBJ2-1, with D perhaps matching TRBD2 (6 bases). The receptor comes from a woman aged 40-49 years in good health and CMV-seronegative. Sequenced sample: PBMCs. The CDR3 DNA is TGTGCCATCACCAGCGTGGGAGGAGACAATGAGCAGTTCTTC. This encodes CAITSVGGDNEQFF.